What follows is one T cell receptor beta chain and its context. Antigen specificity is unknown. The PCR ran on 60 Vbeta and 13 Jbeta primers. This table comes from immunoSEQ multiplex PCR, and its TCRdb copy is limited to in-frame clones, with some not included. The data hold fewer than 200,000 clones, with 73% observed a single time. This specimen belongs to a study of cytomegalovirus exposure and HLA in healthy donors. Background on the study: Approximately 85 million unique TCRs from HLA-typed donors were held in an early release of data.

The study, taken as a whole, reports: Listed as cytomegalovirus-associated were about 160 TCR beta chains. A later analysis appeared to link common viral pathogens to several of the most significant clusters.

Sequences were obtained from PBMCs. The sequence came from a young woman in good health and CMV-seropositive.

The CDR3 nucleotides read TGTGCCAGCAGCCTTGAGCCAGGCGAGTCTGAAGCTTTCTTT. Residues: CASSLEPGESEAFF. The chain combines TRBV9 with TRBJ1-1; the D is unclear. CDR1 SGDLS and CDR2 YYNGEE come from the germline V gene. V gave up 4 bases and J gave up 6 bases, with 16 bases separating them. The CDR3 spans 14 residues. Together with reference TRBV9 and TRBJ1-1, the CDR3 gives the full variable domain: DSGVTQTPKHLITATGQRVTLRCSPRSGDLSVYWYQQSLDQGLQFLIQYYNGEERAKGNILERFSAQQFPDLHSELNLSSLELGDSALYFCASSLEPGESEAFFGQGTRLTVV.